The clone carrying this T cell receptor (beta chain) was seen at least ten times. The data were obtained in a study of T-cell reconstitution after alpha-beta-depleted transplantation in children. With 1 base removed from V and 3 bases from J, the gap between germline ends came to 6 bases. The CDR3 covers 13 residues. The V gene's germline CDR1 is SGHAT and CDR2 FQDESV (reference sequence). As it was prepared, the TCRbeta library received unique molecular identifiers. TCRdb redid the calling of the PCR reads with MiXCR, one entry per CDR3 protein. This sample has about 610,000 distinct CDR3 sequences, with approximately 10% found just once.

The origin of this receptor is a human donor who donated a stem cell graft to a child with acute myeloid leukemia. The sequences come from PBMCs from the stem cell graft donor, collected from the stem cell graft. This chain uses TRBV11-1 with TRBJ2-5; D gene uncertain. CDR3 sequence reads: CASSLGRKETQYF. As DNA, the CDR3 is TGTGCCAGCAGCTTAGGGCGTAAAGAGACCCAGTACTTC.